The 27 T cell receptor beta chains below all came from one sample that was sequenced in a study of T cells in Graves' hyperthyroidism and ophthalmopathy. The source material, RNA transcripts, was used to amplify TCR beta CDR3 regions. The TCR CDR3 first-round RT-PCR relied on the HTBI primer set. TCRdb reprocessed the multiplex PCR reads with MiXCR, giving one entry per CDR3 protein. The top ten hold under 9.5% of the sample, which has 550,000 to 800,000 distinct CDR3 sequences, around 15% seen once. Input material: blood. These receptors all come from a man between 18 and 29 years old with Graves' hyperthyroidism.

The CDR3: CALGENTGELFF. In DNA, the CDR3 is TGTGCCCTCGGGGAGAACACCGGGGAGCTGTTTTTT. The genes are TRBV10-3 and TRBJ2-2; D perhaps matches TRBD2 (5 bases). In germline, CDR1 is ENHRY, CDR2 SYGVKD. Deletions cut 11 bases from V and 1 base from J, with 8 bases between. The CDR3 has 12 residues.

At least ten counts were recorded for this clonotype. This chain uses TRBV30 with TRBJ2-5; the D gene is possibly TRBD1 (6 bases). V lost 3 bases and J 1 base, leaving 12 bases between the germline ends. The CDR3 spans 14 residues. Germline-derived CDR1 and CDR2 are GTSNPN and SVGIG (reference sequence). The CDR3 reads CAWRMGHLQETQYF. The CDR3, as DNA: TGTGCCTGGAGGATGGGACACCTCCAAGAGACCCAGTACTTC.

This clonotype was seen at least ten times. The chain has TRBV18 and TRBJ1-1, with D possibly TRBD1 on 5 matching bases. The germline CDR1 and CDR2 sequences are KGHSH and LQKENI. Trimming removed 8 bases from V and 1 base from J, with 8 bases in between. This CDR3 contains 12 residues. CDR3 sequence (DNA): TGTGCCAGCCATACAGGGAACACTGAAGCTTTCTTT. This encodes CASHTGNTEAFF.

Many counts were recorded for this clonotype. The CDR3, as DNA: TGTGCCAGCGCGGACCAGGGACGTCGCACAGAGACCCAGTACTTC. It specifies CASADQGRRTETQYF. The chain employs TRBV6-2 or TRBV6-3 and TRBJ2-5; D may correspond to TRBD1 or TRBD2 (5 bases each). Germline V lookup: CDR1 MNHEY, CDR2 SVGEGT. The CDR3 has 15 amino acids. V was pared by 8 bases and J by 4 bases, with 20 bases between.

The chain combines TRBV7-9 with TRBJ2-7; 10 positions match TRBD1. The CDR3 runs to 14 residues. The germline V gene has CDR1 SEHNR and CDR2 FQNEAQ (reference sequence). The V and J ends lost 8 bases and 2 bases, in that order; junction bases with no gene match: 6. CDR3 amino acids: CASGTGTGAYEQYF. The CDR3 bases are TGTGCCAGCGGGACCGGGACAGGGGCCTACGAGCAGTACTTC. Together with reference TRBV7-9 and TRBJ2-7, the CDR3 gives the full variable domain: DTGVSQNPRHKITKRGQNVTFRCDPISEHNRLYWYRQTLGQGPEFLTYFQNEAQLEKSRLLSDRFSAERPKGSFSTLEIQRTEQGDSAMYLCASGTGTGAYEQYFGPGTRLTVT.

This clonotype was recorded at least ten times. The chain has TRBV15 and TRBJ2-1; 7 bases line up with TRBD2. CDR1 LNHNV and CDR2 YYDKDF come from the germline V gene (reference sequence). This CDR3 contains 15 residues. With V trimmed by 5 bases and J by 4 bases, 8 bases remained unmatched. CDR3 sequence reads: CATSVAGPLYNEQFF. CDR3 nucleotide sequence: TGTGCCACCAGCGTAGCGGGCCCTTTATACAATGAGCAGTTCTTC.

The rearrangement uses TRBV19 and TRBJ1-5; possibly TRBD1 for D (6 bases). The CDR3 loop spans 16 amino acids. Trimming took off 11 bases at V and 1 base at J, with 21 bases between the two ends. Germline V gives CDR1 LNHDA, CDR2 SQIVND (reference sequence). CDR3 nucleotide sequence: TGTGCCTCCCAGTGGGGGGGGGCACGAAGCAATCAGCCCCAGCATTTT. This codes for CASQWGGARSNQPQHF. Complete variable domain (other parts from reference TRBV19 and TRBJ1-5): DGGITQSPKYLFRKEGQNVTLSCEQNLNHDAMYWYRQDPGQGLRLIYYSQIVNDFQKGDIAEGYSVSREKKESFPLTVTSAQKNPTAFYLCASQWGGARSNQPQHFGDGTRLSIL.

This clonotype was seen a few times. This chain connects TRBV6-1 to TRBJ2-1; 7 bases fit TRBD2. Germline V gene lookup returns CDR1 MNHNS and CDR2 SASEGT. The CDR3 is made up of 14 amino acids. After removal of 5 bases from V and 10 bases from J, the junction contained 11 bases not matched to a gene. CDR3 sequence (DNA): TGTGCCAGCAGTCGGCTAGCGGCGTATGGAGAGCAGTTCTTC. This gives the protein CASSRLAAYGEQFF.

The chain joins TRBV7-9 to TRBJ2-1; TRBD2 matches 9 bases. V gave up 5 bases and J gave up 8 bases; unmatched junction bases: 16. This CDR3 region has 17 residues. From germline, CDR1 is SEHNR and CDR2 FQNEAQ (reference sequence). This CDR3 reads CASSPPWGGRAGDEQFF. The CDR3 DNA reads TGTGCCAGCAGCCCCCCCTGGGGCGGGAGGGCCGGGGATGAGCAGTTCTTC.

This clonotype has ten or more counts. The chain's CDR3 is CASRGYVGALEQYF. CDR3 DNA: TGTGCCAGCAGGGGGTACGTCGGAGCCCTCGAGCAGTACTTC. The chain joins TRBV2 to TRBJ2-7; the D is unclear. CDR3 length equals 14 residues. V lost 6 bases, J lost 6 bases, and 18 bases lay in between. The germline gives CDR1 SNHLY, CDR2 FYNNEI.

This clonotype has at least ten counts. The V call is TRBV6-1, the J call TRBJ2-3, with D unclear. The CDR3 is made up of 15 amino acids. Germline V lookup: CDR1 MNHNS, CDR2 SASEGT. Trimming removed 6 bases at V and 0 bases at J, with 13 bases between. The CDR3 coding sequence is TGTGCCAGCAGCTTGATGGAAATAAGCACAGATACGCAGTATTTT. Protein product: CASSLMEISTDTQYF.

This clonotype was recorded at least ten times. The chain combines TRBV7-9 with TRBJ2-7, with no clear D. Trimming removed 4 bases from V and 5 bases from J, with 9 bases in between. There are 12 residues in the CDR3. In germline, CDR1 is SEHNR, CDR2 FQNEAQ (reference sequence). The CDR3: CASSSASDEQYF. CDR3 bases: TGTGCCAGCAGCTCTGCTAGTGACGAGCAGTACTTC.

This clonotype came up a few times. The CDR3 DNA follows: TGTGCCAGCAGCTTAAGGGCTAGCGGGAGCTTGGGTACGCAGTATTTT. Translation: CASSLRASGSLGTQYF. The rearrangement links TRBV7-3 to TRBJ2-3, with 10 bases identical to TRBD2. Germline CDR1 and CDR2: SGHTA and FQGTGA. Trimming took 1 base from V and 8 from J; bases not matched to a gene: 9. This CDR3 has 16 amino acids. The full variable domain, completed using reference TRBV7-3 and TRBJ2-3, is GAGVSQTPSNKVTEKGKYVELRCDPISGHTALYWYRQSLGQGPEFLIYFQGTGAADDSGLPNDRFFAVRPEGSVSTLKIQRTERGDSAVYLCASSLRASGSLGTQYFGPGTRLTVL.

Only a few counts were recorded for this clonotype. As DNA, the CDR3 is TGTGCCAGCAGCAAAGCGGTAGCGGGAGCCGGAGAGCAGTTCTTC. As protein: CASSKAVAGAGEQFF. The chain carries TRBV6-1 and TRBJ2-1, with TRBD2 matching 9 bases. The CDR3 covers 15 residues. In germline, CDR1 is MNHNS, CDR2 SASEGT. J lost 10 bases, V lost 6 bases, and 13 bases had no gene match.

This clonotype came up a few times. The chain couples TRBV5-1 to TRBJ2-3; D is uncertain. Trimming took off 1 base at V and 2 bases at J, with 11 bases between the two ends. Germline V CDR1 and CDR2: SGHRS, YFSETQ. CDR3 length: 15 residues. CDR3 DNA: TGCGCCAGCAGCTTGATGAAACTTTACACAGATACGCAGTATTTT. Protein product: CASSLMKLYTDTQYF.

The chain uses TRBV10-3 and TRBJ1-5; TRBD1 is a possible D gene (6 bases). Germline assignment: CDR1 ENHRY and CDR2 SYGVKD. Trimming removed 6 bases at V and 6 bases at J, with 15 bases between. The CDR3 has 14 amino acids. The CDR3, as DNA: TGTGCCATCAGCGCAACGGGGGCGTCTCAGCCCCAGCATTTT. The encoded protein is CAISATGASQPQHF.

This clonotype appeared a few times. This chain joins TRBV6-2 or TRBV6-3 and TRBJ1-2; TRBD1 aligns across 10 bases. The V and J ends lost 4 bases and 3 bases, in that order; junction bases with no gene match: 5. This CDR3 has 15 amino acids. Germline CDR1 reads MNHEY; CDR2 reads SVGEGT. CDR3: CASSFPGQGHYGYTF. In DNA, the CDR3 is TGTGCCAGCAGTTTCCCGGGACAGGGGCACTATGGCTACACCTTC.

This clonotype was recorded once. The chain uses TRBV28 and TRBJ2-2; D is tentatively TRBD1 or TRBD2 (6 bases each). Germline CDR1 reads MDHEN; CDR2 reads SYDVKM. Trimming cost V 2 bases and J 7 bases, with 14 bases left between them. This CDR3 spans 15 amino acids. The DNA of the CDR3 is TGTGCCAGCAGTTTAAACCAGGAGGGGGGCGGGGAGCTGTTTTTT. It specifies CASSLNQEGGGELFF.

This clonotype was counted many times. This chain connects TRBV6-5 to TRBJ2-7, with 7 nucleotides matching TRBD1. V shed 2 bases, J shed 3 bases, and the junction held 7 bases outside the gene matches. Germline loops: CDR1 MNHEY, CDR2 SVGAGI. The CDR3 totals 15 residues. Here the CDR3 DNA reads TGTGCCAGCAGTTACGTTCACAGGGGAAACTACGAGCAGTACTTC. This gives the protein CASSYVHRGNYEQYF.

The chain has TRBV7-9 and TRBJ2-1, with D unresolved. V was clipped by 2 bases and J by 13 bases, with 12 bases between them. The CDR3 contains 12 residues. CDR1 is SEHNR, CDR2 FQNEAQ, per germline (reference sequence). The CDR3 nucleotides are TGTGCCAGCAGCTTAAAGGGCGGCCGACAGTTCTTC. Protein: CASSLKGGRQFF.

V usage is TRBV19 and J usage is TRBJ2-2, with TRBD1 identical over 7 bases. V trimming: 3 bases; J trimming: 6 bases; junction bases outside the gene matches: 7. The germline CDR1 and CDR2 sequences are LNHDA and SQIVND (reference sequence). This CDR3 spans 15 amino acids. The CDR3 protein is CASSIGRGRAGELFF. The CDR3 DNA reads as TGTGCCAGTAGTATTGGAAGGGGGCGTGCCGGGGAGCTGTTTTTT.

CDR3 sequence reads: CASKRRPAGDHNEQFF. CDR3 coding DNA: TGTGCCAGCAAGCGGCGACCTGCGGGAGACCACAATGAGCAGTTCTTC. The chain links TRBV27 to TRBJ2-1; 7 bases are a match to TRBD2. The length of the CDR3 is 16 residues. CDR1 is MNHEY, CDR2 SMNVEV, per germline (reference sequence). V dropped 7 bases and J dropped 5; count of bases not matched to a gene: 14.

The chain is built from TRBV12-3 or TRBV12-4 and TRBJ1-6; 9 bases are shared with TRBD1. The CDR3 covers 14 residues. V was pared by 3 bases and J by 10 bases, with 4 bases of the junction left unmatched. CDR3 loop: CASSLGTGRSPLHF. The DNA for the CDR3 is TGTGCCAGCAGTTTGGGGACAGGGCGGTCACCCCTCCACTTT.

The chain has TRBV20-1 and TRBJ2-4; TRBD1 matches 10 bases. The CDR3 runs 14 residues. Germline V CDR1 and CDR2: DFQATT, SNEGSKA (reference sequence). V was clipped by 3 bases and J by 4 bases; unmatched bases: 3. Written as DNA, the CDR3 is TGCAGTGCTAGGACAGGGGGCGTAAAAAACATTCAGTACTTC. As protein: CSARTGGVKNIQYF.

V gene TRBV27 combines with J gene TRBJ1-5; D is unclear. Germline-derived CDR1 and CDR2 are MNHEY and SMNVEV (reference sequence). CDR3 size: 8 residues. CDR3 nucleotides: TGTGCGAGTCAGCCCCAGCATTTT. Translated: CASQPQHF.

The V gene is TRBV28, the J gene TRBJ2-5, with D possibly being TRBD1 (6 bases). CDR1 and CDR2 (germline): MDHEN, SYDVKM. Trimming left V 3 bases short and J 3 bases short, with 17 bases between. This CDR3 has 16 residues. The CDR3 nucleotides are TGTGCCAGCAGTTTGGCACAGGGAGAGGGAGAAGAGACCCAGTACTTC. It is translated as CASSLAQGEGEETQYF.

There are many counts of this clonotype. The chain links TRBV18 to TRBJ2-3; D is ambiguous. V was clipped by 4 bases and J by 5 bases, with 10 bases between them. Germline V gene lookup returns CDR1 KGHSH and CDR2 LQKENI. The CDR3 spans 13 residues. This chain's CDR3 is CASSHSDGDTQYF. The CDR3 DNA reads as TGTGCCAGCTCACACTCAGATGGAGATACGCAGTATTTT.